The subject of this entry is one T cell receptor (beta chain). TCR beta CDR3 regions were amplified from RNA. TCR CDR3 regions were first amplified by RT-PCR with HTBI primers. TCRdb reanalysed the multiplex PCR reads using MiXCR and keeps one entry per CDR3 protein. The sample consists of 300,000 to 450,000 distinct CDR3 sequences, 20% to 25% of them appearing once. This entry belongs to a study of T cells in Graves' hyperthyroidism and ophthalmopathy. Sequences were obtained from blood. The receptor was isolated from a man aged 50-60 years with Graves' hyperthyroidism.

CDR3 region: CATSDLSAGRTDTQYF. CDR3 DNA: TGTGCCACCAGTGATTTGTCTGCGGGGCGCACAGATACGCAGTATTTT. The rearrangement joins TRBV24-1 to TRBJ2-3, with D possibly being TRBD2 (6 bases). Germline V gene data show CDR1 as KGHDR and CDR2 as SFDVKD. CDR3 size: 16 residues. The V and J ends lost 0 bases and 1 base respectively, with 10 bases between them.